These T cell receptor beta chains were read from a single sample in a study of OX40 agonist ivuxolimab in advanced cancers. Assay used: immunoSEQ multiplex PCR; TCRdb lists only in-frame clones, some missing. The sample yields about 6,300 clones, around 70% seen once. The sample in question was CD4+ or CD8+ T cells sorted from blood, obtained in a trial of the OX40 agonist ivuxolimab. All receptors come from an adult with an advanced solid tumor such as melanoma, head and neck, liver or kidney cancer. Both conserved end residues are part of each CDR3. Each record gives: J gene, D gene, V gene, clone size, CDR3 DNA, CDR3 protein. The D gene is left open where the match is weak. Clone size appears in some rows only: once, few, many, or a class for an expanded clone.

J: TRBJ2-7; D: NA; V: TRBV29-1; size: NA; DNA: TGCAGCGCCGAGGAACAGGGCGAGCCCTACGAGCAGTACTTC; CDR3: CSAEEQGEPYEQYF
J: TRBJ2-5; D: NA; V: TRBV10-3; size: NA; DNA: TGTGCCATCAGTGAGCCGCAAGAGACCCAGTACTTC; CDR3: CAISEPQETQYF
J: TRBJ1-3; D: NA; V: TRBV14; size: once; DNA: TGTGCCAGCAGCCTAGGGATATCTGGAAACACCATATATTTT; CDR3: CASSLGISGNTIYF
J: TRBJ2-3; D: NA; V: TRBV5-7; size: NA; DNA: TGTGCCAGCAGCGCCGGGACGGGGGGCACAGATACGCAGTATTTT; CDR3: CASSAGTGGTDTQYF
J: TRBJ1-1; D: NA; V: TRBV27; size: NA; DNA: TGTGCCAGCAGTTTTACCCAGAACACTGAAGCTTTCTTT; CDR3: CASSFTQNTEAFF
J: TRBJ1-1; D: NA; V: TRBV11-1; size: NA; DNA: TGTGCCAGCAGCTTAACCGGGAACACTGAAGCTTTCTTT; CDR3: CASSLTGNTEAFF
J: TRBJ2-1; D: NA; V: TRBV6-1; size: NA; DNA: TGTGCCAGCAGTGAAGGGAATGAGCAGTTCTTC; CDR3: CASSEGNEQFF
J: TRBJ2-7; D: NA; V: TRBV10-3; size: NA; DNA: TGTGCCATCAGTGAGGGAGAACACTCCTACGAGCAGTACTTC; CDR3: CAISEGEHSYEQYF
J: TRBJ1-5; D: NA; V: TRBV19; size: once; DNA: TGTGCCAGTAGTAGGGGGGAAGTAAGCAATCAGCCCCAGCATTTT; CDR3: CASSRGEVSNQPQHF
J: TRBJ1-1; D: NA; V: TRBV7-9; size: NA; DNA: TGTGCCAGCAGCCCCGTCGGGCGGGCTTTCTTT; CDR3: CASSPVGRAFF
J: TRBJ1-1; D: TRBD1; V: TRBV6-9; size: NA; DNA: TGTGCCAGCAGTTATACCGGACAGGGGAACACTGAAGCTTTCTTT; CDR3: CASSYTGQGNTEAFF
J: TRBJ2-1; D: NA; V: TRBV9; size: NA; DNA: TGTGCCAGCTCGGAGGACGAGGGTGAGCAGTTCTTC; CDR3: CASSEDEGEQFF
J: TRBJ2-7; D: NA; V: TRBV18; size: NA; DNA: TGTGCCAGCTCACCAGGTTACGAGCAGTACTTC; CDR3: CASSPGYEQYF
J: TRBJ2-1; D: NA; V: TRBV7-9; size: NA; DNA: TGTGCCAGCAGCTTAATGTCCAGCTACAATGAGCAGTTCTTC; CDR3: CASSLMSSYNEQFF
J: TRBJ1-2; D: TRBD1; V: TRBV5-1; size: NA; DNA: TGCGCCAGCAGTTCTCCGGGACAGGGGGGTTATAACTATGGCTACACCTTC; CDR3: CASSSPGQGGYNYGYTF
J: TRBJ2-7; D: NA; V: TRBV11-2; size: NA; DNA: TGTGCCAGCAGCTTCCGGGAAGGGTGGTACGAGCAGTACTTC; CDR3: CASSFREGWYEQYF
J: TRBJ2-7; D: TRBD2; V: TRBV6-1; size: NA; DNA: TGTGCCAGCAGTGTAGGGAGGGCCCCCTCCTACGAGCAGTACTTC; CDR3: CASSVGRAPSYEQYF
J: TRBJ2-5; D: TRBD2; V: TRBV27; size: NA; DNA: TGTGCCAGCAGTTGGGGGGGTCAAGAGACCCAGTACTTC; CDR3: CASSWGGQETQYF
J: TRBJ1-6; D: NA; V: TRBV2; size: NA; DNA: TGTGCCAGCTCCATTACTGTGGGGAGTTCACCCCTCCACTTT; CDR3: CASSITVGSSPLHF
J: TRBJ2-1; D: TRBD2; V: TRBV7-3; size: few; DNA: TGTGCCAGCAGCTTGGGAGCGGGGCCTTACAATGAGCAGTTCTTC; CDR3: CASSLGAGPYNEQFF
J: TRBJ2-3; D: TRBD1; V: TRBV9; size: NA; DNA: TGTGCCAGCAGCTTCCGGGACAGGGGCACAGATACGCAGTATTTT; CDR3: CASSFRDRGTDTQYF
J: TRBJ1-6; D: NA; V: TRBV27; size: few; DNA: TGTGCCAGCAGCCTGGGCTCCTATAATTCACCCCTCCACTTT; CDR3: CASSLGSYNSPLHF
J: TRBJ2-1; D: NA; V: TRBV6-6; size: NA; DNA: TGTGCCAGCAGTGCGGGTTGGGACAATGAGCAGTTCTTC; CDR3: CASSAGWDNEQFF
J: TRBJ1-3; D: NA; V: TRBV7-9; size: NA; DNA: TGTGCCATAGAGACCAGCTCTGGAAACACCATATATTTT; CDR3: CAIETSSGNTIYF
J: TRBJ2-4; D: TRBD2; V: TRBV4-3; size: NA; DNA: TGCGCCAGCAGCCAACAACACAGCGGGAGTTACATTCAGTACTTC; CDR3: CASSQQHSGSYIQYF
J: TRBJ1-1; D: NA; V: TRBV7-3; size: NA; DNA: TGTGCCAGCAGCCCCGCCCCGGGCACTGAAGCTTTCTTT; CDR3: CASSPAPGTEAFF
J: TRBJ2-7; D: TRBD1; V: TRBV4-2; size: medium-sized; DNA: TGTGCCAGCAGCTCATCAGGGGGCCGCGACGAGCAGTACTTC; CDR3: CASSSSGGRDEQYF
J: TRBJ2-2; D: TRBD2; V: TRBV7-9; size: large; DNA: TGTGCCAGCAGCTTAACGAATAGCGGGGCCGGGGAGCTGTTTTTT; CDR3: CASSLTNSGAGELFF
J: TRBJ2-1; D: TRBD2; V: TRBV4-1; size: NA; DNA: TGCGCCAGCAAGGGACTAGCGGCCTACAATGAGCAGTTCTTC; CDR3: CASKGLAAYNEQFF
J: TRBJ2-7; D: NA; V: TRBV7-6; size: NA; DNA: TGTGCCAGCAGCTTAGGGGCCTACGAGCAGTACTTC; CDR3: CASSLGAYEQYF
J: TRBJ2-7; D: NA; V: TRBV20-1; size: NA; DNA: TGCAGTGCTACTTTATACGAGCAGTACTTC; CDR3: CSATLYEQYF
J: TRBJ2-1; D: TRBD2; V: TRBV5-1; size: NA; DNA: TGCGCCAGCAGCCTGGGGACTAGCGGGACCAATGAGCAGTTCTTC; CDR3: CASSLGTSGTNEQFF
J: TRBJ1-5; D: NA; V: TRBV5-8; size: NA; DNA: TGTGCCAGCAGCTTGGCTGGCAGGGGTCAGCCCCAGCATTTT; CDR3: CASSLAGRGQPQHF
J: TRBJ2-7; D: TRBD1; V: TRBV6-1; size: NA; DNA: TGTGCCAGCAGTGAAGTGATAATGGGGACAGGGTCTTACGAGCAGTACTTC; CDR3: CASSEVIMGTGSYEQYF
J: TRBJ1-3; D: NA; V: TRBV7-8; size: NA; DNA: TGTGCCAGCAGCCCTTCCGCTGGGGGCGGAAACACCATATATTTT; CDR3: CASSPSAGGGNTIYF
J: TRBJ1-1; D: NA; V: TRBV27; size: NA; DNA: TGTGCCAGCAGTTTACACCTCGACGGGACTGAAGCTTTCTTT; CDR3: CASSLHLDGTEAFF
J: TRBJ2-7; D: NA; V: TRBV6-6; size: few; DNA: TGTGCCAGCAGTTGGGAGAGCTCCTACGAGCAGTACTTC; CDR3: CASSWESSYEQYF
J: TRBJ2-2; D: NA; V: TRBV28; size: NA; DNA: TGTGCCAGCAGTTCCGATTTCACCGGGGAGCTGTTTTTT; CDR3: CASSSDFTGELFF
J: TRBJ2-3; D: NA; V: TRBV9; size: NA; DNA: TGTGCCAGCAGCCCACCGGGGGGCGGGGACGTGAATACGCAGTATTTT; CDR3: CASSPPGGGDVNTQYF
J: TRBJ2-5; D: TRBD2; V: TRBV25-1; size: NA; DNA: TGTGCCAGCACCATAGCGGGAGGAGAGACCCAGTACTTC; CDR3: CASTIAGGETQYF
J: TRBJ2-2; D: NA; V: TRBV4-3; size: NA; DNA: TGCGCCAGCAGCCAAGCGAAGGTGGGAAACACCGGGGAGCTGTTTTTT; CDR3: CASSQAKVGNTGELFF
J: TRBJ2-7; D: NA; V: TRBV30; size: NA; DNA: TGTGCCTGGAGGCGGGTTTACGAGCAGTACTTC; CDR3: CAWRRVYEQYF
J: TRBJ1-6; D: TRBD1; V: TRBV27; size: NA; DNA: TGTGCCAGCAGTTTTGGGACAGGTTATAATTCACCCCTCCACTTT; CDR3: CASSFGTGYNSPLHF
J: TRBJ2-1; D: TRBD1; V: TRBV7-9; size: few; DNA: TGTGCCAGCAGACCCACAGGGGGTACGGTGAATGAGCAGTTCTTC; CDR3: CASRPTGGTVNEQFF